Following are 24 T cell receptor beta chains from one sample sequenced in a study of blood T cell repertoires in COVID-19. Measured with immunoSEQ multiplex PCR; TCRdb has only the in-frame clones, and not every one. The sample consists of 150,000 or so clones, roughly 80% of them appearing once. Specimen: peripheral blood. The receptors stem from an older woman with acute or convalescent COVID-19.

This clone came up once. The CDR3 DNA reads as TGTGCCAGCAGACTCGACGGGATTGACACTGAAGCTTTCTTT. It codes for CASRLDGIDTEAFF. The rearrangement uses TRBV7-3 and TRBJ1-1; D gene unclear. V lost 6 bases, J lost 3 bases, and 14 bases lay in between. The CDR3 loop spans 14 amino acids. Germline CDR1 and CDR2: SGHTA and FQGTGA. The full variable domain, completed using reference TRBV7-3 and TRBJ1-1, is GAGVSQTPSNKVTEKGKYVELRCDPISGHTALYWYRQSLGQGPEFLIYFQGTGAADDSGLPNDRFFAVRPEGSVSTLKIQRTERGDSAVYLCASRLDGIDTEAFFGQGTRLTVV.

The rearrangement joins TRBV7-9 to TRBJ1-1, with a weak D call TRBD1 (6 bases). The V end lost 1 base, the J end lost 10 bases, and 16 bases lay between the germline ends. The CDR3 sequence is 14 residues long. Per germline, CDR1 SEHNR and CDR2 FQNEAQ (reference sequence). In DNA, the CDR3 is TGTGCCAGCAGCTTAGAAGGGGGTGGGTACGTAGCTTTCTTT. This gives the protein CASSLEGGGYVAFF. Based on the CDR3 plus reference TRBV7-9 and TRBJ1-1, the full variable domain is DTGVSQNPRHKITKRGQNVTFRCDPISEHNRLYWYRQTLGQGPEFLTYFQNEAQLEKSRLLSDRFSAERPKGSFSTLEIQRTEQGDSAMYLCASSLEGGGYVAFFGQGTRLTVV.

V gene TRBV23-1 combines with J gene TRBJ1-4; 9 bases fit TRBD1. TRBV23-1 is placed among ORFs of uncertain function. There are 16 residues in the CDR3. J gave up 8 bases and V 4 bases, and 11 bases lay outside the gene matches. The DNA of the CDR3 is TGCGCCAGCAGTCCACCCCGACAGGGGGGAGGCGAAAAACTGTTTTTT. Protein product: CASSPPRQGGGEKLFF.

The chain carries TRBV3-1 (or the pseudogene TRBV3-2) and TRBJ1-1; a weak D match, TRBD1 (5 bases). The CDR3 sequence is 14 residues long. The germline CDR1 and CDR2 sequences are LGHDT and YNNKEL (reference sequence). Trimming left V 8 bases short and J 1 base short, with 14 bases between. The CDR3 DNA reads as TGTGCCAGCGGGGCTTCTGGCAGGAACACTGAAGCTTTCTTT. Residues: CASGASGRNTEAFF.

The chain carries TRBV27 and TRBJ2-5; the D gene is possibly TRBD2 (5 bases). The CDR3 is 15 amino acids. The V and J ends lost 2 bases and 5 bases respectively, with 15 bases between them. The germline V gene encodes CDR1 MNHEY and CDR2 SMNVEV (reference sequence). The CDR3 reads CASSLAGVPRETQYF. Here the CDR3 DNA reads TGTGCCAGCAGTTTAGCCGGGGTGCCGCGTGAGACCCAGTACTTC.

The chain employs TRBV7-9 and TRBJ1-2; unclear D gene. The CDR3 totals 14 residues. Germline assignment: CDR1 SEHNR and CDR2 FQNEAQ (reference sequence). Trimming left V 4 bases short and J 4 bases short, with 13 bases between. The CDR3 bases are TGTGCCAGCAGCTACCGACAACCCGGCTATGGCTACACCTTC. Protein: CASSYRQPGYGYTF.

CDR3 loop: CASSRTGGGSNQPQHF. In DNA form, the CDR3 reads TGTGCCAGCAGCCGAACAGGGGGAGGGAGCAATCAGCCCCAGCATTTT. V and J are TRBV6-2 or TRBV6-3 and TRBJ1-5; TRBD1 matches at 8 bases. Losses at the gene ends were 6 bases for V and 1 base for J; bases not matched to a gene: 8. The germline V gene encodes CDR1 MNHEY and CDR2 SVGEGT. The CDR3 spans 16 residues.

This clone has only a few counts. The V and J genes are TRBV5-1 and TRBJ1-1; D gene uncertain. Between the trimmed V and J ends, which lost 4 bases and 5 bases, there was a span of 6 bases. The CDR3 contains 11 residues. CDR1 and CDR2 from the germline V gene are SGHRS and YFSETQ. Here the CDR3 reads CASSSTTEAFF. Written as DNA, the CDR3 is TGCGCCAGCAGCAGTACTACTGAAGCTTTCTTT.

The chain joins TRBV19 to TRBJ1-5; 9 bases line up with TRBD1. This CDR3 spans 15 amino acids. Trimming took 1 base from V and 5 from J; bases not matched to a gene: 3. Germline CDR1 is LNHDA and CDR2 is SQIVND (reference sequence). The CDR3 nucleotides are TGTGCCAGTAGTATAGGGGGACAGGGCTATCAGCCCCAGCATTTT. Its translation: CASSIGGQGYQPQHF.

A single count supports this clone. This chain uses TRBV5-5 with TRBJ1-5; D uncertain. Germline loops: CDR1 SGHKS, CDR2 YYEKEE (reference sequence). V gave up 0 bases and J gave up 8 bases, with 12 bases separating them. This CDR3 is 14 amino acids long. Here the CDR3 reads CASSLATHLEPQHF. Here the CDR3 DNA reads TGTGCCAGCAGCTTGGCCACTCATTTAGAGCCCCAGCATTTT.

The chain recombines TRBV14 with TRBJ1-3, with D maybe TRBD1 (6 bases). This CDR3 has 16 amino acids. V gave up 1 base and J gave up 6 bases, with 16 bases separating them. Germline CDR1 reads SGHDN; CDR2 reads FVKESK. CDR3 nucleotide sequence: TGTGCCAGCAGCCAAGGCGGCGGGGGCAAGCAAAACACCATATATTTT. This translates into CASSQGGGGKQNTIYF.

The chain recombines TRBV7-9 with TRBJ2-7; 7 bases match TRBD1. After removal of 4 bases from V and 2 bases from J, the junction contained 11 bases not matched to a gene. CDR3 length: 16 residues. Germline V gives CDR1 SEHNR, CDR2 FQNEAQ (reference sequence). For the CDR3, the DNA is TGTGCCAGCAGCTCCGGAGGACAGGAGGTTACCTACGAGCAGTACTTC. As protein: CASSSGGQEVTYEQYF. The variable domain in full, with the rest retrieved from reference TRBV7-9 and TRBJ2-7, is DTGVSQNPRHKITKRGQNVTFRCDPISEHNRLYWYRQTLGQGPEFLTYFQNEAQLEKSRLLSDRFSAERPKGSFSTLEIQRTEQGDSAMYLCASSSGGQEVTYEQYFGPGTRLTVT.

The chain employs TRBV4-2 and TRBJ1-3, with unresolved D. V was clipped by 2 bases and J by 2 bases, with 10 bases between them. The CDR3 loop spans 15 amino acids. Germline loops: CDR1 LGHNA, CDR2 YNFKEQ. Here the CDR3 DNA reads TGTGCCAGCAGCCAAAATCAGGCTACTGGAAACACCATATATTTT. This encodes CASSQNQATGNTIYF.

The chain uses TRBV9 and TRBJ2-2; a weak D match, TRBD2 (7 bases). With 2 bases removed from V and 6 bases from J, the gap between germline ends came to 14 bases. Germline-derived CDR1 and CDR2 are SGDLS and YYNGEE. CDR3 size: 15 residues. CDR3 sequence reads: CASSVGGGWAGELFF. The CDR3 nucleotides read TGTGCCAGCAGCGTCGGCGGGGGCTGGGCCGGGGAGCTGTTTTTT.

This chain links TRBV19 with TRBJ1-1; D is uncertain. V dropped 6 bases and J dropped 3 bases, with 8 bases sitting between them. The CDR3 extends over 12 amino acids. Per germline, CDR1 LNHDA and CDR2 SQIVND (reference sequence). CDR3 amino acids: CASSNRDTEAFF. The DNA for the CDR3 is TGTGCCAGTAGCAACCGGGACACTGAAGCTTTCTTT.

The J gene is TRBJ2-3, the V gene TRBV15; TRBD1 matches at 9 bases. V lost 4 bases to trimming and J lost 4 bases; unmatched junction nucleotides: 9. CDR1 LNHNV and CDR2 YYDKDF come from the germline V gene (reference sequence). The CDR3 spans 16 residues. The CDR3, as DNA: TGTGCCACCAGCACCGCTGACAGGGACAGGGCAGATACGCAGTATTTT. It encodes CATSTADRDRADTQYF.

The J gene is TRBJ1-3, the V gene TRBV3-1 (or the pseudogene TRBV3-2); D is perhaps TRBD1 (6 bases). This CDR3 is 17 amino acids long. In germline, CDR1 is LGHDT, CDR2 YNNKEL (reference sequence). V lost 5 bases to trimming and J lost 0 bases, with 17 bases between them. The CDR3 loop reads CASSAHPGQRSGNTIYF. The CDR3, as DNA: TGTGCCAGCAGCGCCCACCCTGGACAGCGCTCTGGAAACACCATATATTTT.

V gene TRBV7-3 combines with J gene TRBJ1-1, with 9 bases matching TRBD1. Germline V gives CDR1 SGHTA, CDR2 FQGTGA. With 5 bases clipped from V and 0 bases from J, the junction kept 7 bases outside the gene matches. The CDR3 is 16 amino acids. CDR3 amino acids: CASSPGQGGLNTEAFF. The CDR3 coding sequence is TGTGCCAGCAGCCCGGGACAGGGTGGATTGAACACTGAAGCTTTCTTT.

V and J are TRBV18 and TRBJ1-6; 9 positions agree with TRBD1. Germline V gene data show CDR1 as KGHSH and CDR2 as LQKENI. The CDR3 runs 14 residues. The V and J ends lost 2 bases and 7 bases, in that order; junction bases with no gene match: 0. CDR3 residues: CASSPGTGNSPLHF. The DNA of the CDR3 is TGTGCCAGCTCACCAGGGACAGGGAATTCACCCCTCCACTTT.

This chain joins TRBV10-3 and TRBJ1-1; TRBD1 matches at 7 bases. J lost 1 base, V lost 0 bases, and 2 bases had no gene match. Germline CDR1 ENHRY, CDR2 SYGVKD. The CDR3 is 15 amino acids. Here the CDR3 reads CAISESDRRNTEAFF. The CDR3 DNA sequence: TGTGCCATCAGTGAGTCGGACAGGAGGAACACTGAAGCTTTCTTT.

This clone was observed once. The V call is TRBV27, the J call TRBJ2-7; 8 nucleotides agree with TRBD2. CDR1 and CDR2 from the germline V gene are MNHEY and SMNVEV (reference sequence). The CDR3 loop spans 13 amino acids. The J segment lost 2 bases and the V segment lost 10 bases, leaving 7 bases of the junction unmatched. CDR3 nucleotide sequence: TGTGCCACTACTTTAGCGGGGACCTACGAGCAGTACGTC. Its protein product is CATTLAGTYEQYV.

The chain has TRBV9 and TRBJ2-1; D is uncertain. Per germline, CDR1 SGDLS and CDR2 YYNGEE. V lost 3 bases and J 5 bases, leaving 6 bases between the germline ends. There are 12 residues in the CDR3. CDR3 coding DNA: TGTGCCAGCAGCGGTCAGGACAATGAGCAGTTCTTC. It codes for CASSGQDNEQFF.

The chain employs TRBV21-1 and TRBJ2-7; TRBD2, the table's D call, was not compared with the DNA. TRBV21-1 corresponds to a pseudogene. This CDR3 spans 15 amino acids. CDR3 in DNA: TGTGCCAGCAGCAGAAGAGGGATAGCGTGCTACGAGCAGTACTTC. Translated: CASSRRGIACYEQYF.

The chain links TRBV25-1 to TRBJ1-3; D unresolved. There are 14 residues in the CDR3. Germline CDR1 is MGHDK and CDR2 is SYGVNS. V lost 3 bases to trimming and J lost 4 bases, with 10 bases between them. Written as DNA, the CDR3 is TGTGCCAGCAGTGAGTGGGCAACAGGAAACACCATATATTTT. Translation: CASSEWATGNTIYF. The variable domain in full, completed from reference TRBV25-1 and TRBJ1-3, reads EADIYQTPRYLVIGTGKKITLECSQTMGHDKMYWYQQDPGMELHLIHYSYGVNSTEKGDLSSESTVSRIRTEHFPLTLESARPSHTSQYLCASSEWATGNTIYFGEGSWLTVV.